Given below is one T cell receptor (beta chain) in context. PCR involved 60 Vbeta and 13 Jbeta primers. In the original processing: An analysis that came later counted roughly 80 million unique TCR beta chains, about 10 million shared. Sequencing used immunoSEQ multiplex PCR; TCRdb keeps in-frame clones, though not all of them. V, J and clone size are taken as reported in that table, and D and trimming were inferred from the DNA itself. The sample has tens of thousands of clones, roughly four fifths seen once. The CDR3 length is 15 residues. Germline CDR1 is MRHNA and CDR2 is SNTAGT. V trimming: 8 bases; J trimming: 4 bases; junction bases outside the gene matches: 13. The source of the sample is a study of cytomegalovirus exposure and HLA in healthy donors.

Specimen: PBMCs. The TCR comes from a man between 45 and 60 years old in good health and CMV-seronegative. The chain couples TRBV6-4 to TRBJ1-1; the match to TRBD1 covers 7 bases. CDR3 sequence (DNA): TGTGCCAGCCCAAGGGACAGCGTTTTTAGCACTGAAGCTTTCTTT. Its translation: CASPRDSVFSTEAFF.